The source of this TCR beta chain is a study of CD8 T cells in ankylosing spondylitis. Study-wide findings and caveats: Disease-linked clones reportedly showed significant enrichment in matched ankylosing spondylitis synovial fluid. Roughly eight highly homologous variants made up a TCR beta motif that seemed to typify ankylosing spondylitis blood.

The CDR3 is made up of 14 amino acids. V was trimmed by 2 bases and J by 7 bases, leaving 17 bases between them. CDR1 and CDR2 (germline): DFQATT, SNEGSKA (reference sequence). TCRdb fed the 5' RACE reads into MiXCR, producing one record per CDR3 protein. The sample holds some 250,000 distinct CDR3 sequences, 20% to 30% seen once. At least ten counts were recorded for this clonotype. Its antigen is unidentified. J is TRBJ2-5 and V is TRBV20-1, with a possible D match to TRBD1 (5 bases). The TCR was taken from a male donor with ankylosing spondylitis or in good health (not recorded which). Sequenced sample: blood, either unsorted or a sorted T cell fraction (not recorded which). This chain's CDR3 is CSARQDTGVGTQYF. The CDR3 DNA reads as TGCAGTGCTAGACAGGATACAGGCGTCGGGACCCAGTACTTC.